These 6 T cell receptor beta chains originate from one sample sequenced in a study of identical twins. TCRdb reanalysed the 5' RACE reads using MiXCR and keeps one entry per CDR3 protein. The sample shows hundreds of thousands of distinct CDR3 sequences, around an eighth of them seen only once. This sample was also put to use in a study of yellow fever vaccine responses in identical twins.

The specimen was PBMCs. The receptors shown here come from a woman under 30 in good health.

This clonotype was detected a few times. The V gene is TRBV5-1, the J gene TRBJ2-2, with TRBD2 identical over 8 bases. CDR3 size: 16 residues. V was pared by 1 base and J by 3 bases, with 5 bases of the junction left unmatched. The germline CDR1 and CDR2 sequences are SGHRS and YFSETQ. The CDR3 region is CASSLKDGGDTGELFF. The CDR3 DNA reads as TGCGCCAGCAGCTTGAAGGACGGGGGGGACACCGGGGAGCTGTTTTTT.

This clonotype was seen more than once but under ten times. The chain joins TRBV4-2 to TRBJ2-7; D call uncertain. V shed 0 bases and J shed 0 bases, with 9 bases lying between them. Germline V lookup: CDR1 LGHNA, CDR2 YNFKEQ. The CDR3 length is 15 residues. The CDR3 sequence is CASSQDGAVSYEQYF. In DNA, the CDR3 is TGTGCCAGCAGCCAAGATGGCGCCGTCTCCTACGAGCAGTACTTC.

The gene calls are TRBV10-3 and TRBJ1-2, with D possibly matching TRBD1 (6 bases). CDR3 size: 18 residues. Between the trimmed V and J ends, which lost 7 bases and 9 bases, there was a span of 33 bases. Germline V gene data show CDR1 as ENHRY and CDR2 as SYGVKD. CDR3 sequence: CAITPGGQGPTGLISYTF. CDR3 bases: TGTGCCATCACCCCGGGGGGACAAGGCCCGACGGGTCTTATTAGCTACACCTTC.

The V and J genes are TRBV6-1 and TRBJ2-1; TRBD1 aligns across 9 bases. The CDR3 has 16 amino acids. Unmatched junction bases numbered 7, after V lost 3 bases and J lost 4 bases. Germline V gene lookup returns CDR1 MNHNS and CDR2 SASEGT. In DNA, the CDR3 is TGTGCCAGCAGTGATAAGACAGGGGGTTTTTACAATGAGCAGTTCTTC. Its protein is CASSDKTGGFYNEQFF.

This clonotype was found a few times. V and J are TRBV7-2 and TRBJ2-7, with unresolved D. The V and J ends lost 5 bases and 2 bases respectively, with 10 bases between them. This CDR3 has 13 residues. The germline CDR1 and CDR2 sequences are SGHTA and FQGNSA. For the CDR3, the DNA is TGTGCCAGCAGCCCAAGCTACGCCTACGAGCAGTACGTC. Its protein is CASSPSYAYEQYV.

This clonotype was observed a few times. The genes are TRBV3-1 and TRBJ1-6; no clear D gene. V was shortened by 4 bases and J by 9 bases, with 13 bases between the two germline ends. The CDR3 totals 14 residues. CDR1 is LGHDT and CDR2 is YNNKEL in the germline V gene (reference sequence). The CDR3 sequence: CASSPHTAGSPLHF. CDR3 DNA sequence: TGTGCCAGCAGCCCACACACGGCAGGTTCACCCCTCCACTTT.